This TCR beta chain was sequenced for a study of siplizumab effects on memory and regulatory T cells. Study-wide findings and caveats: Confirmation that proliferating Tregs from siplizumab cultures had suppressive function was not obtained.

CDR3 length: 15 residues. Germline CDR1 and CDR2: ENHRY and SYGVKD. This table comes from immunoSEQ multiplex PCR, and its TCRdb copy is limited to in-frame clones, with some not included. Among around 100,000 clones listed, 94% were seen once. A word on this clone: Antigen unknown.

The clonotype was recovered from a human donor in good health. The genes are TRBV10-3 and TRBJ2-5, with D possibly TRBD1 on 5 matching bases. The DNA end is more similar to TRBJ2-7, so the J call may be wrong. Sequencing was done on a sample of non-Treg CD4+ T cells sorted from blood. The CDR3 loop is CAISTGTDRSYEQYF. As DNA, the CDR3 is TGTGCCATCAGCACAGGAACCGACCGCTCCTACGAGCAGTACTTC.